Each of the 16 T cell receptor beta chains below was sequenced from the same sample in a study of blood T cell repertoires in COVID-19. TCRdb keeps only in-frame clones here, not all; method: immunoSEQ multiplex PCR. The sample records approximately 260,000 clones, approximately 88% being singletons. Sequenced input: peripheral blood. The receptors here all came from a man aged 45-65 years with acute or convalescent COVID-19.

The rearrangement uses TRBV19 and TRBJ2-2, with D perhaps TRBD2 (5 bases). V gave up 9 bases and J gave up 0 bases, with 8 bases separating them. The CDR3 totals 13 residues. Germline loops: CDR1 LNHDA, CDR2 SQIVND (reference sequence). The CDR3 reads CASEGSNTGELFF. CDR3 DNA sequence: TGTGCCAGCGAGGGTTCGAACACCGGGGAGCTGTTTTTT.

The chain carries TRBV25-1 and TRBJ2-7; possible D gene TRBD1, 6 bases. The CDR3 spans 14 residues. Trimming took off 3 bases at V and 5 bases at J, with 14 bases between the two ends. The germline gives CDR1 MGHDK, CDR2 SYGVNS. The CDR3 coding sequence is TGTGCCAGCAGTGATACGACAGGCTCTGACGAGCAGTACTTC. Translating gives CASSDTTGSDEQYF.

This sequence joins TRBV19 and TRBJ1-2; 8 bases line up with TRBD1. CDR1 is LNHDA, CDR2 SQIVND, per germline (reference sequence). The CDR3 extends over 12 amino acids. The V and J ends lost 10 bases and 4 bases, in that order; junction bases with no gene match: 5. The CDR3 loop is CATSDRAYGYTF. CDR3 nucleotide sequence: TGTGCCACCTCGGACAGGGCCTATGGCTACACCTTC.

This chain joins TRBV19 and TRBJ1-1; the D is unclear. Trimming removed 6 bases at V and 0 bases at J, with 8 bases between. Germline V gene lookup returns CDR1 LNHDA and CDR2 SQIVND (reference sequence). This CDR3 is built from 13 residues. The CDR3 spells CASSLSLNTEAFF. The DNA for the CDR3 is TGTGCCAGTAGCCTTTCCTTGAACACTGAAGCTTTCTTT.

The genes are TRBV7-9 and TRBJ1-5, with D maybe TRBD1 (5 bases). The germline CDR1 and CDR2 sequences are SEHNR and FQNEAQ (reference sequence). This CDR3 is 14 amino acids long. Trimming stripped 7 bases from V and 7 bases from J, with 17 bases between. CDR3 sequence reads: CASIPPVWGQPQHF. The CDR3 nucleotides read TGTGCCAGCATCCCCCCCGTGTGGGGCCAGCCCCAGCATTTT. The entire variable domain, with the rest obtained from reference TRBV7-9 and TRBJ1-5, is as follows: DTGVSQNPRHKITKRGQNVTFRCDPISEHNRLYWYRQTLGQGPEFLTYFQNEAQLEKSRLLSDRFSAERPKGSFSTLEIQRTEQGDSAMYLCASIPPVWGQPQHFGDGTRLSIL.

The chain recombines TRBV9 with TRBJ1-6; 7 bases are a match to TRBD1. The CDR3 sequence is 18 residues long. V trimming: 0 bases; J trimming: 5 bases; junction bases outside the gene matches: 11. In germline, CDR1 is SGDLS, CDR2 YYNGEE. For the CDR3, the DNA is TGTGCCAGCAGCGTAGCTCCGGGACAGATACTTGATAATTCACCCCTCCACTTT. Its translation is CASSVAPGQILDNSPLHF.

This clone has only one observation. The V call is TRBV5-1, the J call TRBJ1-2; 8 bases line up with TRBD1. Germline V gene sequence: CDR1 SGHRS, CDR2 YFSETQ. CDR3 length: 16 residues. Unmatched junction bases numbered 12, after V lost 0 bases and J lost 8 bases. Written as DNA, the CDR3 is TGCGCCAGCAGCTTGGGGGTGACCAGGGGGCTCGAAGGCTACACCTTC. This gives the protein CASSLGVTRGLEGYTF.

The table lists this clone with a few counts. CDR3: CASRSSETGGSPLHF. The DNA of the CDR3 is TGCGCCAGCAGGTCTTCGGAGACAGGGGGTTCACCCCTCCACTTT. The chain links TRBV5-1 to TRBJ1-6, with 9 nucleotides matching TRBD1. The J segment lost 9 bases and the V segment lost 5 bases, leaving 9 bases of the junction unmatched. The CDR3 has 15 amino acids. Germline V gene data show CDR1 as SGHRS and CDR2 as YFSETQ.

The rearrangement uses TRBV30 and TRBJ2-3; 11 nucleotides align to TRBD2. CDR1 and CDR2 from the germline V gene are GTSNPN and SVGIG (reference sequence). V gave up 1 base and J gave up 2 bases; unmatched junction bases: 17. The CDR3 runs 20 residues. The CDR3: CAWSDLGGLAGGSFTDTQYF. CDR3 coding DNA: TGTGCCTGGAGTGATTTGGGAGGTCTAGCGGGGGGTTCATTCACAGATACGCAGTATTTT. The variable domain in full, with the rest retrieved from reference TRBV30 and TRBJ2-3, is SQTIHQWPATLVQPVGSPLSLECTVEGTSNPNLYWYRQAAGRGLQLLFYSVGIGQISSEVPQNLSASRPQDRQFILSSKKLLLSDSGFYLCAWSDLGGLAGGSFTDTQYFGPGTRLTVL.

The CDR3 spells CASSYAWEGGYTF. The CDR3 nucleotides read TGTGCCAGCAGTTACGCGTGGGAGGGTGGCTACACCTTC. The V and J genes are TRBV6-6 and TRBJ1-2; D gene ambiguous. V was clipped by 2 bases and J by 7 bases, with 11 bases between them. CDR1 and CDR2 from the germline V gene are MNHNY and SVGAGI (reference sequence). The CDR3 contains 13 residues.

This rearrangement joins TRBV30 to TRBJ2-4; D gene unclear. Trimming stripped 0 bases from V and 13 bases from J, with 13 bases between. The CDR3 is made up of 12 amino acids. Per the germline V gene, CDR1 is GTSNPN and CDR2 is SVGIG (reference sequence). CDR3 amino acids: CAWSVMQEVQYF. The CDR3 DNA is TGTGCCTGGAGTGTCATGCAGGAAGTGCAGTACTTC.

This chain joins TRBV30 and TRBJ2-3, with TRBD2 matching over 7 bases. CDR3 length: 12 residues. With 7 bases clipped from V and 4 bases from J, the junction kept 5 bases outside the gene matches. Germline V lookup: CDR1 GTSNPN, CDR2 SVGIG (reference sequence). CDR3 loop: CALATSPDTQYF. For the CDR3, the DNA is TGTGCCTTGGCGACTAGCCCAGATACGCAGTATTTT.

This clone was seen once. J is TRBJ1-4 and V is TRBV5-1; 7 positions match TRBD1. CDR1 is SGHRS, CDR2 YFSETQ, per germline. Trimming cost V 4 bases and J 3 bases; bases outside gene matches: 3. This CDR3 has 14 residues. CDR3 sequence: CASSGGTANEKLFF. CDR3 nucleotides: TGCGCCAGCAGCGGGGGGACAGCTAATGAAAAACTGTTTTTT.

This chain links TRBV6-6 with TRBJ2-2, with D perhaps matching TRBD1 (5 bases). Looked up from germline, CDR1 is MNHNY and CDR2 is SVGAGI (reference sequence). This CDR3 contains 15 residues. V lost 2 bases, J lost 4 bases, and 11 bases lay in between. The CDR3 bases are TGTGCCAGCAGTTACGGTCAGGGTCTCACCGGGGAGCTGTTTTTT. This translates into CASSYGQGLTGELFF.

V is TRBV7-8 and J is TRBJ2-2; possible D gene TRBD2, 5 bases. This CDR3 has 14 residues. Trimming cost V 4 bases and J 4 bases, with 10 bases left between them. Germline loops: CDR1 SGHVS, CDR2 FQNEAQ. DNA of the CDR3: TGTGCCAGCAGCTCTAGAGCGGCCACCGGGGAGCTGTTTTTT. It translates to CASSSRAATGELFF.

This clone was counted between two and nine times. The chain carries TRBV7-6 and TRBJ2-3; 12 nucleotides align to TRBD2. The germline V gene encodes CDR1 SGHVS and CDR2 FNYEAQ. CDR3 length: 16 residues. V trimming: 6 bases; J trimming: 4 bases; junction bases outside the gene matches: 8. The CDR3 reads CASRRGASGGADTQYF. CDR3 in DNA: TGTGCCAGCAGAAGGGGCGCTAGCGGGGGGGCAGATACGCAGTATTTT. Using reference TRBV7-6 and TRBJ2-3 for the parts outside the CDR3, the full variable domain is GAGVSQSPRYKVTKRGQDVALRCDPISGHVSLYWYRQALGQGPEFLTYFNYEAQQDKSGLPNDRFSAERPEGSISTLTIQRTEQRDSAMYRCASRRGASGGADTQYFGPGTRLTVL.